This is a list of T cell receptor beta chains from one sample in a study of T cells in localized non-small cell lung cancer. The assay was immunoSEQ multiplex PCR, and TCRdb's table has in-frame clones only and misses some. Among approximately 70,000 clones listed, about four fifths were seen once. The sequencing here drew on PBMCs, taken before any cancer treatment. These receptors all stem from a man between 35 and 75 years old with stage II lung adenocarcinoma. The CDR3 runs from the conserved cysteine through the conserved F or W. A D gene is named only where the DNA matches it firmly. Some rows mark clone size as missing; the rest say once, few, many or name a class of expanded clone.

d_gene | len | j_gene | abundance | v_gene | CDR3nt | CDR3aa
. | 15 | TRBJ2-3 | . | TRBV18 | TGTGCCAGCTCACCCGGACACCAGAGCACAGATACGCAGTATTTT | CASSPGHQSTDTQYF
. | 14 | TRBJ1-1 | . | TRBV6-1 | TGTGCCAGCAGTGACAGGGAGATGAACACTGAAGCTTTCTTT | CASSDREMNTEAFF
. | 13 | TRBJ2-7 | once | TRBV7-2 | TGTGCCAGCAGCCCTGGACCCATCTACGAGCAGTACTTC | CASSPGPIYEQYF
TRBD2 | 15 | TRBJ2-1 | . | TRBV19 | TGTGCCAGTAGTCCAACTAGCGGGAGAATCTATGAGCAGTTCTTC | CASSPTSGRIYEQFF
. | 14 | TRBJ1-2 | . | TRBV5-6 | TGTGCCAGCAGCCGGGGTTCCCTTAACTATGGCTACACCTTC | CASSRGSLNYGYTF
. | 13 | TRBJ2-3 | . | TRBV10-1 | TGCGCCAGCAGTGATCCAGGGAGCGATACGCAGTATTTT | CASSDPGSDTQYF
. | 17 | TRBJ1-5 | medium-sized | TRBV4-2 | TGTGCCAGCAGCCAAGATCTAAGGGGCGATAGCAATCAGCCCCAGCATTTT | CASSQDLRGDSNQPQHF
. | 15 | TRBJ2-5 | . | TRBV9 | TGTGCCAGCAGCGAACTCGGGAGTCCAGCAGAGACCCAGTACTTC | CASSELGSPAETQYF
. | 13 | TRBJ1-1 | once | TRBV10-3 | TGTGCCATCAGTAATACAGAGAACACTGAAGCTTTCTTT | CAISNTENTEAFF
TRBD1 | 15 | TRBJ1-2 | . | TRBV14 | TGTGCCAGCAACCCAACCGGGACAGGGGATTATGGCTACACCTTC | CASNPTGTGDYGYTF
. | 13 | TRBJ2-3 | . | TRBV5-1 | TGCGCCAGCGGGTGGGGGGGCACAGATACGCAGTATTTT | CASGWGGTDTQYF
TRBD2 | 16 | TRBJ2-1 | . | TRBV29-1 | TGCAGCGTTGAGGGGCTAGCGGGAGTCCCCTACAATGAGCAGTTCTTC | CSVEGLAGVPYNEQFF
. | 16 | TRBJ1-3 | . | TRBV9 | TGTGCCAGCAGCGTAGGAGGCAGGGCGGCTGGAAACACCATATATTTT | CASSVGGRAAGNTIYF
. | 13 | TRBJ2-7 | . | TRBV7-9 | TGTGCCAGCAGCTTAGATCTGGACTACGAGCAGTACTTC | CASSLDLDYEQYF
. | 12 | TRBJ2-2 | . | TRBV29-1 | TGCAGCGTGGGGCGTCAGTCAGGGGAGCTGTTTTTT | CSVGRQSGELFF
TRBD2 | 15 | TRBJ2-3 | . | TRBV6-1 | TGTGCCAGCAGTTTTGCTAGCGGGACGAAGGATACGCAGTATTTT | CASSFASGTKDTQYF
TRBD1 | 17 | TRBJ1-1 | . | TRBV7-6 | TGTGCCAGCAGCCTTGGGACAGGGGGCGGTAAGGACACTGAAGCTTTCTTT | CASSLGTGGGKDTEAFF
TRBD1 | 10 | TRBJ2-1 | . | TRBV20-1 | TGCAGTGCGGACAGGAATGAGCAGTTCTTC | CSADRNEQFF
. | 14 | TRBJ1-1 | few | TRBV5-1 | TGCGCCAGCAGCTTGGGCCAGGGTTTAACTGAAGCTTTCTTT | CASSLGQGLTEAFF
. | 12 | TRBJ1-2 | once | TRBV6-5 | TGTGCCAGCAGGCAGCCCCAGTATGGCTACACCTTC | CASRQPQYGYTF
. | 14 | TRBJ1-5 | once | TRBV18 | TGTGCCAGCTCCACAGCGGGATTGAGTCAGCCCCAGCATTTT | CASSTAGLSQPQHF
. | 14 | TRBJ1-3 | . | TRBV29-1 | TGCAGCGTTGAATTACGGGGGGTCGGAAACACCATATATTTT | CSVELRGVGNTIYF
TRBD2 | 13 | TRBJ2-1 | . | TRBV7-2 | TGTGCCAGCAGCTTACCGGGAGGAAATGAGCAGTTCTTC | CASSLPGGNEQFF
. | 13 | TRBJ2-5 | . | TRBV11-2 | TGTGCCAGCAGCTTAGGTCAGAAAGAGACCCAGTACTTC | CASSLGQKETQYF
. | 15 | TRBJ2-5 | once | TRBV7-6 | TGTGCCAGCAGCCTTCTAAAAGGCCGAGGGGAGACCCAGTACTTC | CASSLLKGRGETQYF
. | 14 | TRBJ1-2 | . | TRBV5-6 | TGTGCCAGCAGCTTATTTGGGGGTAACTATGGCTACACCTTC | CASSLFGGNYGYTF
TRBD2 | 15 | TRBJ2-7 | . | TRBV6-1 | TGTGCCAGCAGGGGTCTAGCGGGAGGTCGGAACGAGCAGTACTTC | CASRGLAGGRNEQYF
. | 15 | TRBJ2-7 | medium-sized | TRBV15 | TGTGCCACCAGCAGAGATATTGAGGTGACCTACGAGCAGTACTTC | CATSRDIEVTYEQYF
. | 14 | TRBJ2-4 | . | TRBV30 | TGTGCCTGGAGTCTGGCAGGGGCGTCGGACATTCAGTACTTC | CAWSLAGASDIQYF
TRBD2 | 15 | TRBJ2-1 | . | TRBV7-9 | TGTGCCAGCAGCAAACGAGCGGGAGGAAGCAATGAGCAGTTCTTC | CASSKRAGGSNEQFF
TRBD2 | 17 | TRBJ2-5 | . | TRBV19 | TGTGCCAGTAGTATTTCCCCGCCGGGAGGGGTTCAAGAGACCCAGTACTTC | CASSISPPGGVQETQYF
. | 14 | TRBJ2-3 | . | TRBV15 | TGTGCCACCAGCAGAGTAGATAGCACAGATACGCAGTATTTT | CATSRVDSTDTQYF
TRBD2 | 14 | TRBJ2-1 | . | TRBV2 | TGTGCCAGCAGTAGACGGGAGGGCCCCAATGAGCAGTTCTTC | CASSRREGPNEQFF
. | 15 | TRBJ2-1 | once | TRBV4-3 | TGCGCCAGCAGCCAAGATATCACCTCGGGGAATGAGCAGTTCTTC | CASSQDITSGNEQFF
. | 13 | TRBJ1-1 | few | TRBV2 | TGTGCCAGCAGTAGGGAGGTGAACACTGAAGCTTTCTTT | CASSREVNTEAFF
TRBD2 | 17 | TRBJ2-5 | medium-sized | TRBV9 | TGTGCCAGCAGCCCGGGGACTAGCGGGTCCGGGAAGGAGACCCAGTACTTC | CASSPGTSGSGKETQYF
. | 12 | TRBJ1-2 | . | TRBV6-1 | TGTGCCAGCAGTCCATATTTCGATGGCTACACCTTC | CASSPYFDGYTF
. | 14 | TRBJ2-3 | . | TRBV5-4 | TGTGCCAGCAGCTTTCCCATGAGCACAGATACGCAGTATTTT | CASSFPMSTDTQYF
TRBD1 | 11 | TRBJ2-3 | . | TRBV5-5 | TGTGCCAGCAGCTCGACAGGGTCGCAGTATTTT | CASSSTGSQYF
TRBD2 | 18 | TRBJ2-4 | . | TRBV29-1 | TGCAGCGTGATCAAACTAGCGGGAGGGAACCTAGCCAAAAACATTCAGTACTTC | CSVIKLAGGNLAKNIQYF
TRBD2 | 17 | TRBJ2-5 | . | TRBV19 | TGTGCCAGTAGTGCGGGACTAGCGGGAGGCGGGCGCGAGACCCAGTACTTC | CASSAGLAGGGRETQYF
. | 14 | TRBJ2-7 | . | TRBV21-1 | TGTGCCAGCAGCAAAACGTCCGACTCCTACGAGCAGTACTTC | CASSKTSDSYEQYF
. | 15 | TRBJ1-3 | . | TRBV30 | TGTGCCTGGAGTGTACCCCCCAACTCTGGAAACACCATATATTTT | CAWSVPPNSGNTIYF
. | 14 | TRBJ1-2 | . | TRBV5-1 | TGCGCCAGCAGCACAAGGACGACTGGCTATGGCTACACCTTC | CASSTRTTGYGYTF
. | 14 | TRBJ2-7 | many | TRBV7-2 | TGTGCCAGCAGCTTAGCGGCTATCCTAGGCGAGCAGTACTTC | CASSLAAILGEQYF
TRBD1 | 13 | TRBJ1-1 | . | TRBV10-1 | TGCGCCAGTTCGGGACAGGCGAACACTGAAGCTTTCTTT | CASSGQANTEAFF